These 31 T cell receptor beta chains came from one sample sequenced in a study of shared T cell receptors in the human thymus. Profiled with immunoSEQ multiplex PCR; TCRdb holds only in-frame clones, not every one. The repertoire consists of some 720,000 clones, with roughly 88% occurring once and the leading ten covering approximately 0.01%. The sample was also reused in another study, on human thymus T cells.

Sample: thymocytes. These receptor sequences come from a boy in the first two years of life with a congenital heart defect.

The rearrangement links TRBV6-5 to TRBJ2-1; a possible D gene is TRBD2 (5 bases). The CDR3 has 13 amino acids. The V gene's germline CDR1 is MNHEY and CDR2 SVGAGI. V shed 2 bases and J shed 9 bases, with 11 bases lying between them. CDR3 protein: CASSYGLVAEQFF. In DNA form, the CDR3 reads TGTGCCAGCAGTTACGGACTTGTGGCTGAGCAGTTCTTC.

The rearrangement links TRBV18 to TRBJ1-2, with D unclear. The CDR3 length is 11 residues. Germline-derived CDR1 and CDR2 are KGHSH and LQKENI. V was shortened by 3 bases and J by 4 bases, with 3 bases between the two germline ends. Here the CDR3 reads CASSPFYGYTF. CDR3 nucleotides: TGTGCCAGCTCACCCTTCTATGGCTACACCTTC.

The rearrangement joins TRBV7-8 to TRBJ2-3; 9 nucleotides line up with TRBD1. The CDR3 consists of 15 residues. The germline gives CDR1 SGHVS, CDR2 FQNEAQ. After removal of 2 bases from V and 3 bases from J, the junction contained 3 bases not matched to a gene. CDR3 nucleotide sequence: TGTGCCAGCAGCTTAAACAGGGGGCAAACAGATACGCAGTATTTT. Protein product: CASSLNRGQTDTQYF.

The gene calls are TRBV27 and TRBJ1-5; possible D gene TRBD1, 6 bases. Trimming pared 6 bases from V and 5 bases from J, leaving 11 bases between. Germline values: CDR1 MNHEY, CDR2 SMNVEV (reference sequence). The CDR3 runs to 13 residues. The CDR3 nucleotides are TGTGCCAGCAGCCCAGGGGTCTATCAGCCCCAGCATTTT. Protein product: CASSPGVYQPQHF.

This sequence joins TRBV6-5 and TRBJ2-5; maybe TRBD2 (6 bases). Germline V gives CDR1 MNHEY, CDR2 SVGAGI. The CDR3 totals 16 residues. V shed 2 bases and J shed 7 bases, with 20 bases lying between them. This CDR3 is CASSYAGLETHGTQYF. Here the CDR3 DNA reads TGTGCCAGCAGTTACGCGGGACTGGAAACCCACGGGACCCAGTACTTC.

This sequence joins TRBV19 and TRBJ2-2; TRBD2 matches 14 bases. The CDR3 is 19 residues long. Looked up from germline, CDR1 is LNHDA and CDR2 is SQIVND (reference sequence). J lost 3 bases, V lost 0 bases, and 6 bases had no gene match. The CDR3 loop is CASSIDGTSGSRDTGELFF. The CDR3 DNA is TGTGCCAGTAGTATAGACGGGACTAGCGGGAGTAGGGACACCGGGGAGCTGTTTTTT. The variable domain in full, with the rest retrieved from reference TRBV19 and TRBJ2-2, is DGGITQSPKYLFRKEGQNVTLSCEQNLNHDAMYWYRQDPGQGLRLIYYSQIVNDFQKGDIAEGYSVSREKKESFPLTVTSAQKNPTAFYLCASSIDGTSGSRDTGELFFGEGSRLTVL.

The CDR3 here is CASSQEQGGETQYF. The CDR3 DNA follows: TGTGCCAGCAGCCAAGAACAGGGCGGGGAGACCCAGTACTTC. The V and J genes are TRBV14 and TRBJ2-5; TRBD1 is a possible D gene (6 bases). V was trimmed by 0 bases and J by 5 bases, leaving 10 bases between them. There are 14 residues in the CDR3. Per germline, CDR1 SGHDN and CDR2 FVKESK.

The chain employs TRBV28 and TRBJ2-7, with a possible D match to TRBD1 (7 bases). The CDR3 contains 15 residues. V lost 4 bases and J lost 3, with 16 bases in between. In germline, CDR1 is MDHEN, CDR2 SYDVKM. For the CDR3, the DNA is TGTGCCAGCAGTTCCGGGGCAGGGGGGTACTACGAGCAGTACTTC. It yields the protein CASSSGAGGYYEQYF.

The chain is built from TRBV5-1 and TRBJ2-1; 8 nucleotides match TRBD2. With V trimmed by 0 bases and J by 10 bases, 0 bases remained unmatched. CDR3 size: 12 residues. Germline values: CDR1 SGHRS, CDR2 YFSETQ. The CDR3, as DNA: TGCGCCAGCAGCTTGGCTAGCGGGGAGCAGTTCTTC. Amino acids: CASSLASGEQFF.

The table lists this clone with a count of one. One end of the junction fails to match germline, which may point to a read error. The gene calls are TRBV7-7 and TRBJ2-2, with a possible D match to TRBD2 (6 bases). The germline gives CDR1 SSHAT, CDR2 FNYEAQ (reference sequence). This CDR3 comprises 16 residues. This chain's CDR3 is CASSIHPSRDGGELFF. The CDR3 nucleotides read TGTGCTAGCAGCATCCACCCCTCGCGGGATGGGGGGGAGCTGTTTTTT.

The V call is TRBV2, the J call TRBJ2-7; no reliable D call. Germline loops: CDR1 SNHLY, CDR2 FYNNEI. V lost 7 bases, J lost 5 bases, and 15 bases lay in between. This CDR3 has 13 residues. This CDR3 is CASTSGLENEQYF. The CDR3 DNA reads TGTGCCAGCACCTCTGGTTTGGAGAACGAGCAGTACTTC.

The chain has TRBV5-1 and TRBJ1-1; TRBD1 might be the D (6 bases). The CDR3 sequence is 17 residues long. V was shortened by 0 bases and J by 3 bases, with 18 bases between the two germline ends. Germline V gene data show CDR1 as SGHRS and CDR2 as YFSETQ. For the CDR3, the DNA is TGCGCCAGCAGCTTGGCAGAGGGGGGGTTTGGGTACACTGAAGCTTTCTTT. Residues: CASSLAEGGFGYTEAFF.

The V and J genes are TRBV5-1 and TRBJ2-7; perhaps TRBD1 as D (5 bases). V was clipped by 3 bases and J by 4 bases, with 11 bases between them. The length of the CDR3 is 13 residues. Germline lookup yields CDR1 SGHRS and CDR2 YFSETQ. DNA for the CDR3: TGCGCCAGCAGCTCTTCACAGGATTACGAGCAGTACTTC. Translated: CASSSSQDYEQYF.

The chain employs TRBV19 and TRBJ1-5, with TRBD1 as a possible D gene (5 bases). Germline V CDR1 and CDR2: LNHDA, SQIVND (reference sequence). V was cut by 0 bases and J by 7 bases, with 10 bases left in between. CDR3 length: 14 amino acids. The CDR3: CASSIDRERQPQHF. DNA for the CDR3: TGTGCCAGTAGTATAGACAGGGAAAGACAGCCCCAGCATTTT.

This rearrangement joins TRBV4-1 to TRBJ2-1, with 9 bases matching TRBD1. Trimming at V came to 2 bases and at J to 12 bases, leaving 5 bases not matched to a gene. This CDR3 spans 13 amino acids. Germline CDR1 MGHRA, CDR2 YSYEKL. In DNA form, the CDR3 reads TGCGCCAGCAGCCAACTTCCGGGACAGGGGCAGTTCTTC. Its translation is CASSQLPGQGQFF.

The chain recombines TRBV25-1 with TRBJ1-5, with D uncertain. Germline V gene sequence: CDR1 MGHDK, CDR2 SYGVNS. CDR3 size: 15 residues. V dropped 5 bases and J dropped 1 base, with 12 bases sitting between them. CDR3 sequence reads: CASSPSGRSNQPQHF. DNA for the CDR3: TGTGCCAGCAGTCCCTCGGGGAGAAGCAATCAGCCCCAGCATTTT.

This chain links TRBV7-2 with TRBJ2-7; 7 bases map to TRBD2. Germline V gene data show CDR1 as SGHTA and CDR2 as FQGNSA. V shed 5 bases, J shed 0 bases, and the junction held 10 bases outside the gene matches. CDR3 size: 16 residues. DNA of the CDR3: TGTGCCAGCAGCGACTATCTAGCGGCTAGCTCCTACGAGCAGTACTTC. Translated: CASSDYLAASSYEQYF.

There are a few counts of this clone. The chain combines TRBV5-6 with TRBJ2-1; tentatively, D is TRBD2 (5 bases). Germline CDR1 is SGHDT and CDR2 is YYEEEE. The length of the CDR3 is 15 residues. Trimming removed 1 base from V and 5 bases from J, with 13 bases in between. CDR3 amino acids: CASSLTRLPNNEQFF. The CDR3 bases are TGTGCCAGCAGCTTGACTAGACTGCCAAACAATGAGCAGTTCTTC.

The rearrangement links TRBV28 to TRBJ2-3; D uncertain. CDR1 MDHEN and CDR2 SYDVKM come from the germline V gene. The CDR3 has 17 amino acids. Trimming removed 5 bases at V and 3 bases at J, with 21 bases between. The CDR3 sequence is CASSAPTGSEETDTQYF. The DNA for the CDR3 is TGTGCCAGCAGTGCACCGACTGGATCAGAGGAGACAGATACGCAGTATTTT.

The chain combines TRBV9 with TRBJ2-7; TRBD2 is a possible D gene (6 bases). V dropped 3 bases and J dropped 5 bases, with 15 bases sitting between them. The V gene's germline CDR1 is SGDLS and CDR2 YYNGEE. This CDR3 contains 14 residues. The CDR3 DNA follows: TGTGCCAGCAGCGCCCCCGGGACTGACCACGAGCAGTACTTC. It is translated as CASSAPGTDHEQYF. The full variable domain, completed using reference TRBV9 and TRBJ2-7, is DSGVTQTPKHLITATGQRVTLRCSPRSGDLSVYWYQQSLDQGLQFLIQYYNGEERAKGNILERFSAQQFPDLHSELNLSSLELGDSALYFCASSAPGTDHEQYFGPGTRLTVT.

Notes on this clone: Other DNA sequences in the same sample also yield this CDR3. The chain joins TRBV11-2 to TRBJ2-7; no reliable D call. This CDR3 has 11 amino acids. Germline assignment: CDR1 SGHAT and CDR2 FQNNGV. V was shortened by 5 bases and J by 5 bases, with 7 bases between the two germline ends. This CDR3 reads CASSPRDEQYF. Written as DNA, the CDR3 is TGTGCCAGCAGCCCCCGGGACGAGCAGTACTTC. Based on the CDR3 plus reference TRBV11-2 and TRBJ2-7, the full variable domain is EAGVAQSPRYKIIEKRQSVAFWCNPISGHATLYWYQQILGQGPKLLIQFQNNGVVDDSQLPKDRFSAERLKGVDSTLKIQPAKLEDSAVYLCASSPRDEQYFGPGTRLTVT.

V is TRBV27 and J is TRBJ2-3; 12 bases agree with TRBD2. The CDR3 is made up of 14 amino acids. From germline, CDR1 is MNHEY and CDR2 SMNVEV (reference sequence). Germline trimming cut 7 bases from V and 8 bases from J; bases unmatched to any gene: 7. The CDR3, as DNA: TGTGCCAGCACTCTAGCGGGAGGGGGGATTACGCAGTATTTT. It yields the protein CASTLAGGGITQYF.

This chain uses TRBV5-4 with TRBJ2-1; D is possibly TRBD2 (6 bases). Germline V gene sequence: CDR1 SGHNT, CDR2 YYREEE (reference sequence). The V gene lost 5 bases and the J gene lost 0 bases, with 15 bases spanning the gap. This CDR3 region has 16 residues. The CDR3 reads CASSYLLGGSYNEQFF. The CDR3 coding sequence is TGTGCCAGCAGTTATCTCCTCGGGGGCTCCTACAATGAGCAGTTCTTC.

This clone was recorded only once. The chain couples TRBV6-1 to TRBJ2-7, with D perhaps TRBD1 (6 bases). The CDR3 runs to 13 residues. Deletions cut 5 bases from V and 5 bases from J, with 13 bases between. Germline-derived CDR1 and CDR2 are MNHNS and SASEGT. The CDR3 protein is CASSWQGNNEQYF. The CDR3, as DNA: TGTGCCAGCAGTTGGCAGGGGAACAACGAGCAGTACTTC.

This chain joins TRBV7-2 and TRBJ2-7; the match to TRBD2 covers 11 bases. CDR3 length equals 16 residues. Germline lookup yields CDR1 SGHTA and CDR2 FQGNSA. V shed 2 bases, J shed 2 bases, and the junction held 5 bases outside the gene matches. The CDR3 DNA sequence: TGTGCCAGCAGCTTACGGTTAGCGGGAGGGCCCTACGAGCAGTACTTC. As protein: CASSLRLAGGPYEQYF.

This clone showed up just once. The chain uses TRBV11-3 and TRBJ2-7; 11 bases match TRBD1. CDR1 is SGHNT, CDR2 YENEEA, per germline. The CDR3 is made up of 16 amino acids. Trimming took 0 bases from V and 4 from J; bases not matched to a gene: 5. CDR3 in amino acids: CASSLDPDRGQYEQYF. As DNA, the CDR3 is TGTGCCAGCAGCTTAGACCCGGACAGGGGGCAGTACGAGCAGTACTTC. The full variable domain, in which reference TRBV11-3 and TRBJ2-7 provide the parts outside the CDR3, is EAGVVQSPRYKIIEKKQPVAFWCNPISGHNTLYWYLQNLGQGPELLIRYENEEAVDDSQLPKDRFSAERLKGVDSTLKIQPAELGDSAVYLCASSLDPDRGQYEQYFGPGTRLTVT.

This chain connects TRBV28 to TRBJ2-7, with 11 bases matching TRBD2. The V and J ends lost 8 bases and 2 bases, in that order; junction bases with no gene match: 17. The CDR3 has 18 amino acids. Germline V CDR1 and CDR2: MDHEN, SYDVKM. The chain's CDR3 is CASPSGGASGRMAYEQYF. The DNA of the CDR3 is TGTGCCAGCCCCTCCGGGGGGGCTAGCGGGAGGATGGCCTACGAGCAGTACTTC. Based on the CDR3 plus reference TRBV28 and TRBJ2-7, the full variable domain is DVKVTQSSRYLVKRTGEKVFLECVQDMDHENMFWYRQDPGLGLRLIYFSYDVKMKEKGDIPEGYSVSREKKERFSLILESASTNQTSMYLCASPSGGASGRMAYEQYFGPGTRLTVT.

The CDR3 reads CASRPPGYSYEQYF. As DNA, the CDR3 is TGTGCCAGCAGACCCCCGGGGTATTCCTACGAGCAGTACTTC. The chain is built from TRBV25-1 and TRBJ2-7, with a weak D call TRBD2 (5 bases). V dropped 6 bases and J dropped 1 base, with 13 bases sitting between them. Germline values: CDR1 MGHDK, CDR2 SYGVNS. The CDR3 loop spans 14 amino acids.

The rearrangement uses TRBV19 and TRBJ1-1; no clear D. Deletions cut 1 base from V and 11 bases from J, with 14 bases between. Germline CDR1 reads LNHDA; CDR2 reads SQIVND (reference sequence). This CDR3 spans 13 amino acids. The CDR3 region is CASSIVGGEWAFF. CDR3 in DNA: TGTGCCAGTAGTATAGTAGGCGGCGAATGGGCTTTCTTT.

The J gene is TRBJ1-4, the V gene TRBV4-2; the match to TRBD1 covers 9 bases. The CDR3 length is 14 residues. The V gene end was trimmed by 0 bases and the J gene end by 11 bases; junction bases not matched to a gene: 4. Looked up from germline, CDR1 is LGHNA and CDR2 is YNFKEQ. The CDR3 DNA reads as TGTGCCAGCAGCCAAGAGGGGGACAGGGACAAACTGTTTTTT. Encoded protein: CASSQEGDRDKLFF.

This chain uses TRBV18 with TRBJ2-3; the match to TRBD2 covers 9 bases. Germline-derived CDR1 and CDR2 are KGHSH and LQKENI. V was clipped by 6 bases and J by 2 bases; unmatched bases: 12. The CDR3 spans 17 residues. CDR3 sequence reads: CASSRFVPSGVTDTQYF. CDR3 DNA: TGTGCCAGCTCTCGGTTTGTCCCTAGCGGGGTCACAGATACGCAGTATTTT.